This is a list of T cell receptor delta chains from one sample in a study of TRDV2 sequences in healthy donors. TCRdb reran clone calling via CATT on the PCR reads. The table lists about 1,100 delta-chain clones, over 60% of them singletons, with around 19% in the top ten. Sequenced: Vd2+ gamma-delta T cells from blood. The receptors shown here come from a human donor in good health. CDR3s include the opening cysteine and the closing phenylalanine or tryptophan. D genes are given only for firm matches. Not all rows give a size; the values are once, few, many and, for expanded clones, a class.

>TRDJ3|TRDD3|once|TRDV2
CACDTVGDVVWDTRQMFF
TGTGCCTGTGACACGGTGGGGGATGTAGTGTGGGACACCCGACAGATGTTTTTC
>TRDJ1|TRDD3|-|TRDV2
CACDPLGDIPTDKLIF
TGTGCCTGTGACCCACTGGGGGATATACCCACCGATAAACTCATCTTT
>TRDJ3|TRDD3|few|TRDV2
CACDTPATGGFPSWDTRQMFF
TGTGCCTGTGACACTCCGGCGACTGGGGGATTCCCCTCCTGGGACACCCGACAGATGTTTTTC
>TRDJ1|TRDD3|-|TRDV2
CACDTVGTGGPPYTDKLIF
TGTGCCTGTGACACCGTGGGTACTGGGGGGCCCCCGTACACCGATAAACTCATCTTT
>TRDJ3|TRDD3|-|TRDV2
CACDVLGDETWDTRQMFF
TGTGCCTGTGACGTACTGGGGGACGAGACCTGGGACACCCGACAGATGTTTTTC
>TRDJ1|TRDD3|once|TRDV2
CACDTLGADTDKLIF
TGTGCCTGTGACACTCTGGGGGCCGACACCGATAAACTCATCTTT
>TRDJ1|-|-|TRDV2
CACDTLGTTDKLIF
TGTGCCTGTGACACCCTGGGGACGACCGATAAACTCATCTTT
>TRDJ1|TRDD3|-|TRDV2
CACDLLGDYTDKLIF
TGTGCCTGTGACCTACTGGGGGATTACACCGATAAACTCATCTTT
>TRDJ1|-|-|TRDV2
CACDLVGGNTDKLIF
TGTGCCTGTGATTTGGTGGGGGGCAACACCGATAAACTCATCTTT
>TRDJ3|TRDD3|once|TRDV2
CACDTSTNWGASSWDTRQMFF
TGTGCCTGTGACACCTCGACAAACTGGGGGGCTAGCTCCTGGGACACCCGACAGATGTTTTTC
>TRDJ1|TRDD3|-|TRDV2
CACDSLGDRSYNTDKLIF
TGTGCCTGTGACTCCCTGGGGGATCGGTCCTACAACACCGATAAACTCATCTTT
>TRDJ1|-|few|TRDV2
CACDTLLERYTDKLIF
TGTGCCTGTGACACCCTACTGGAAAGGTACACCGATAAACTCATCTTT
>TRDJ1|TRDD3|-|TRDV2
CACVALGDRMGFSDKLIF
TGTGCCTGTGTCGCACTGGGGGATAGGATGGGGTTCAGCGATAAACTCATCTTT
>TRDJ1|-|-|TRDV2
CACEPLGGHTDKLIF
TGTGCCTGTGAGCCTCTAGGGGGACACACCGATAAACTCATCTTT
>TRDJ3|-|-|TRDV2
CACDTATASSWDTRQMFF
TGTGCCTGTGACACTGCTACTGCAAGCTCCTGGGACACCCGACAGATGTTTTTC
>TRDJ1|-|-|TRDV2
CACDTVGLHTDKLIF
TGTGCCTGTGACACCGTCGGGCTCCACACCGATAAACTCATCTTT
>TRDJ1|-|large|TRDV2
CACDTVSTRARGEGYTDKLIF
TGTGCCTGTGACACCGTCTCTACCAGGGCTCGAGGGGAGGGGTACACCGATAAACTCATCTTT
>TRDJ1|-|once|TRDV2
CACDRLVEATDKLIF
TGTGCCTGTGATCGACTGGTTGAGGCCACCGATAAACTCATCTTT
>TRDJ1|TRDD3|-|TRDV2
CACDTVELGDRYTDKLIF
TGTGCCTGTGACACCGTTGAACTGGGGGATAGGTACACCGATAAACTCATCTTT
>TRDJ1|TRDD3|-|TRDV2
CARDTVGDTNKLIF
TGTGCCCGTGACACCGTGGGGGATACGAATAAACTCATCTTT
>TRDJ1|TRDD3|few|TRDV2
CACDTLGDTDTDKLIF
TGTGCCTGTGACACATTGGGGGATACAGACACCGATAAACTCATCTTT
>TRDJ1|TRDD3|-|TRDV2
CACDTVGDNTDKLIF
TGTGCCTGTGACACCGTGGGGGATAACACCGATAAACTCATCTTT
>TRDJ3|-|-|TRDV2
CACDTVGDTAWDTRQMFF
TGTGCCTGTGACACAGTAGGGGACACGGCCTGGGACACCCGACAGATGTTTTTC
>TRDJ3|TRDD3|-|TRDV2
CACDMLTGGSSSWDTRQMFF
TGTGCCTGTGACATGTTGACTGGGGGGTCCAGCTCCTGGGACACCCGACAGATGTTTTTC
>TRDJ1|-|-|TRDV2
CACDTLVRGTGIGDDKLIF
TGTGCCTGTGACACCTTAGTACGAGGTACTGGGATAGGTGACGATAAACTCATCTTT
>TRDJ1|TRDD3|few|TRDV2
CACENLWRLGDKEDDKLIF
TGTGCCTGTGAAAACCTCTGGCGACTGGGGGATAAGGAGGACGATAAACTCATCTTT
>TRDJ3|TRDD3|-|TRDV2
CACDTVGDTVSWDTRQMFF
TGTGCCTGTGACACCGTGGGGGATACGGTCTCCTGGGACACCCGACAGATGTTTTTC
>TRDJ3|-|few|TRDV2
CACDSLGKSSWDTRQMFF
TGTGCCTGTGACTCGCTGGGGAAGAGCTCCTGGGACACCCGACAGATGTTTTTC
>TRDJ1|-|-|TRDV2
CACDDISNTDKLIF
TGTGCCTGTGACGATATTTCCAACACCGATAAACTCATCTTT
>TRDJ1|TRDD3|few|TRDV2
CACEALGDITDKLIF
TGTGCCTGTGAGGCACTGGGGGATATCACCGATAAACTCATCTTT
>TRDJ1|-|-|TRDV2
CACDRLGDTDKLIF
TGTGCCTGTGACCGCCTGGGTGACACCGATAAACTCATCTTT
>TRDJ1|TRDD3|hyperexpanded|TRDV2
CACDTVPSPLTGGSDTDKLIF
TGTGCCTGTGACACCGTACCTTCCCCTCTTACTGGGGGTTCGGACACCGATAAACTCATCTTT
>TRDJ1|TRDD3|-|TRDV2
CACDAYGLGDTDKLIF
TGTGCCTGTGACGCTTACGGGCTGGGGGATACGGATAAACTCATCTTT
>TRDJ1|TRDD3|large|TRDV2
CACDTIPSRPTGGHTDKLIF
TGTGCCTGTGACACAATTCCCTCTCGACCAACTGGGGGACACACCGATAAACTCATCTTT
>TRDJ1|TRDD3|few|TRDV2
CACDPLGANKPTGTDTDKLIF
TGTGCCTGTGACCCGCTGGGGGCCAACAAACCCACCGGAACTGACACCGATAAACTCATCTTT
>TRDJ1|-|-|TRDV2
CACDPVGVSDKLIF
TGTGCCTGTGACCCCGTGGGGGTCTCCGATAAACTCATCTTT
>TRDJ1|TRDD3|-|TRDV2
CACDTIPTGGPTGYTDKLIF
TGTGCCTGTGACACCATTCCTACTGGGGGACCGACGGGGTACACCGATAAACTCATCTTT
>TRDJ1|-|-|TRDV2
CACDPMDTDKLIF
TGTGCCTGTGACCCCATGGACACCGATAAACTCATCTTT
>TRDJ3|TRDD3|-|TRDV2
CACDTAPLGDTLSSWDTRQMFF
TGTGCCTGTGACACCGCTCCCCTGGGGGATACGCTTAGCTCCTGGGACACCCGACAGATGTTTTTC
>TRDJ3|TRDD3|large|TRDV2
CACDTLLGDSSWDTRQMFF
TGTGCCTGTGACACCCTTCTGGGGGATAGCTCCTGGGACACCCGACAGATGTTTTTC
>TRDJ1|TRDD3|large|TRDV2
CACDLLGDNKLIF
TGTGCCTGTGACCTACTGGGGGATAATAAACTCATCTTT
>TRDJ1|TRDD3|large|TRDV2
CACDTILGTGGYNTDKLIF
TGTGCCTGTGACACCATACTGGGTACTGGGGGATACAACACCGATAAACTCATCTTT
>TRDJ1|TRDD3|-|TRDV2
CACDSVGDAYTDKLIF
TGTGCCTGTGACTCGGTGGGGGATGCTTACACCGATAAACTCATCTTT
>TRDJ1|TRDD3|few|TRDV2
CACDTVRGLGDYTDKLIF
TGTGCCTGTGACACCGTTCGAGGTCTGGGGGATTACACCGATAAACTCATCTTT
>TRDJ1|TRDD3|few|TRDV2
CACDKLGDQGPELIF
TGTGCCTGTGACAAACTGGGGGATCAGGGACCGGAACTCATCTTT
>TRDJ1|-|-|TRDV2
CACDTVEEEYTDKLIF
TGTGCCTGTGACACGGTAGAGGAAGAGTACACCGATAAACTCATCTTT
>TRDJ3|TRDD3|-|TRDV2
CACDTVKLGDTSWDTRQMFF
TGTGCCTGTGACACCGTGAAGCTGGGGGATACGTCCTGGGACACCCGACAGATGTTTTTC
>TRDJ1|TRDD3|-|TRDV2
CACDPVLGDTGGYTDKLIF
TGTGCCTGTGACCCGGTCCTGGGGGATACTGGGGGGTACACCGATAAACTCATCTTT
>TRDJ1|-|few|TRDV2
CACDTWGATDKLIF
TGTGCCTGTGACACCTGGGGGGCTACCGATAAACTCATCTTT
>TRDJ1|TRDD3|-|TRDV2
CACDTVTGGYVHGGPDKLIF
TGTGCCTGTGACACCGTGACTGGGGGATACGTCCATGGGGGCCCCGATAAACTCATCTTT
>TRDJ1|TRDD3|-|TRDV2
CACDSVLGAGTDKLIF
TGTGCCTGTGACTCCGTACTGGGGGCGGGCACCGATAAACTCATCTTT
>TRDJ1|TRDD3|large|TRDV2
CACDSLILGGQDKLIF
TGTGCCTGTGACTCCCTTATACTGGGGGGTCAGGATAAACTCATCTTT
>TRDJ1|-|few|TRDV2
CACDRLSEKMYTDKLIF
TGTGCCTGTGACCGACTCTCTGAGAAGATGTACACCGATAAACTCATCTTT
>TRDJ1|TRDD3|-|TRDV2
CACDLLGDTLSVADKLIF
TGTGCCTGTGACTTACTGGGGGATACACTGTCGGTCGCCGATAAACTCATCTTT
>TRDJ3|TRDD3|-|TRDV2
CACDTVLGDTWDTRQMFF
TGTGCCTGTGACACCGTACTGGGGGATACCTGGGACACCCGACAGATGTTTTTC
>TRDJ1|TRDD3|-|TRDV2
CACAGVSSGGSPSTDKLIF
TGTGCCTGTGCCGGAGTGTCCTCCGGGGGATCCCCTAGCACCGATAAACTCATCTTT
>TRDJ1|-|-|TRDV2
CACDTLSLKQSGGLAYTDKLIF
TGTGCCTGTGACACCCTATCATTAAAACAGTCAGGGGGGCTCGCATACACCGATAAACTCATCTTT
>TRDJ1|-|-|TRDV2
CACDTVEMGYTSRKLIF
TGTGCCTGTGACACAGTAGAAATGGGGTATACTAGTCGTAAACTCATCTTT
>TRDJ1|TRDD3|-|TRDV2
CACDALGGFDKLIF
TGTGCCTGTGACGCCTTGGGGGGATTCGATAAACTCATCTTT